The clone carrying this T cell receptor beta chain turned up a few times. This entry comes from a study of T-cell reconstitution after alpha-beta-depleted transplantation in children. This sample's TCRbeta library carried unique molecular identifier barcodes. MiXCR, run by TCRdb on the PCR reads, gives a single entry per CDR3 protein. Of about 600,000 distinct CDR3 sequences in the sample, about 10% are singletons; the top ten hold less than 5%. The CDR3 sequence is 13 residues long. V gave up 4 bases and J gave up 3 bases, with 9 bases separating them. The starting material was PBMCs from the stem cell graft donor, obtained from the stem cell graft. The chain uses TRBV12-3 or TRBV12-4 and TRBJ1-1, with a possible D match to TRBD1 (5 bases). This receptor was taken from a human donor who donated a stem cell graft to a child with acute myeloid leukemia. The CDR3 protein is CASSWGGDTEAFF. Written as DNA, the CDR3 is TGTGCCAGCAGTTGGGGGGGGGACACTGAAGCTTTCTTT.